These 7 T cell receptor beta chains came from one sample sequenced in a study of T cell repertoires in cytomegalovirus infection. MiXCR was run by TCRdb on the reads, yielding one entry per CDR3 protein. The table records 150,000 to 200,000 distinct CDR3 sequences, roughly 9.8% of them present only once. The sample was PBMCs. The receptors were gathered from a human donor in good health (CMV status not recorded). Some clones in this sample may be carry-over from other donors' samples.

This clonotype was recorded a few times. The rearrangement uses TRBV9 and TRBJ1-1; no definite D call. The CDR3 has 15 amino acids. V was shortened by 0 bases and J by 3 bases, with 12 bases between the two germline ends. Per germline, CDR1 SGDLS and CDR2 YYNGEE. CDR3 sequence (DNA): TGTGCCAGCAGCGTAGGTGTCAAAGGAGACACTGAAGCTTTCTTT. Translating gives CASSVGVKGDTEAFF.

This clonotype was seen more than once but under ten times. The CDR3, as DNA: TGTGCCAGTAGTACCTCCACAGGGACCGGGGAGCTGTTTTTT. It yields the protein CASSTSTGTGELFF. The rearrangement links TRBV19 to TRBJ2-2; a possible D gene is TRBD1 (6 bases). Trimming took off 4 bases at V and 5 bases at J, with 11 bases between the two ends. Germline values: CDR1 LNHDA, CDR2 SQIVND (reference sequence). This CDR3 comprises 14 residues. Full variable domain (rest looked up from reference TRBV19 and TRBJ2-2): DGGITQSPKYLFRKEGQNVTLSCEQNLNHDAMYWYRQDPGQGLRLIYYSQIVNDFQKGDIAEGYSVSREKKESFPLTVTSAQKNPTAFYLCASSTSTGTGELFFGEGSRLTVL.

This clonotype has just a few counts. One junction end does not reproduce the germline sequence, and a read error may be involved. The V and J genes are TRBV28 and TRBJ1-1, with no clear D. The CDR3 covers 14 residues. CDR1 and CDR2 (germline): MDHEN, SYDVKM. CDR3 coding DNA: TGTGCCAGCAGATTATCGGGCCTGAACACTGAAGCTTTCTTT. This gives the protein CASRLSGLNTEAFF. The entire variable domain, with the rest obtained from reference TRBV28 and TRBJ1-1, is as follows: DVKVTQSSRYLVKRTGEKVFLECVQDMDHENMFWYRQDPGLGLRLIYFSYDVKMKEKGDIPEGYSVSREKKERFSLILESASTNQTSMYLCASRLSGLNTEAFFGQGTRLTVV.

There are many counts of this clonotype. This chain joins TRBV6-2 or TRBV6-3 and TRBJ2-7; D not resolved. CDR3 length: 15 residues. The V and J ends lost 2 bases and 2 bases respectively, with 13 bases between them. Germline CDR1 MNHEY, CDR2 SVGEGT. This CDR3 is CASSYRADRAYEQYF. The CDR3 coding sequence is TGTGCCAGCAGTTACCGGGCCGACCGAGCCTACGAGCAGTACTTC.

This clonotype was seen repeatedly, ten times or more. The genes are TRBV6-2 or TRBV6-3 and TRBJ1-1, with D hard to call. Germline lookup yields CDR1 MNHEY and CDR2 SVGEGT. The ends were cut back, 2 bases at V and 0 bases at J, with 7 bases in the middle. The length of the CDR3 is 14 residues. CDR3 in amino acids: CASSYRTMNTEAFF. The CDR3 DNA reads as TGTGCCAGCAGTTACCGGACTATGAACACTGAAGCTTTCTTT.

This clonotype occurred many times. This chain connects TRBV7-2 to TRBJ2-7; tentative D call: TRBD1 (5 bases). The V end lost 7 bases, the J end lost 2 bases, and 18 bases lay between the germline ends. There are 15 residues in the CDR3. Germline V gene lookup returns CDR1 SGHTA and CDR2 FQGNSA. Here the CDR3 reads CASKFTRGHTYEQYF. The DNA for the CDR3 is TGTGCCAGCAAGTTTACGCGAGGACATACCTACGAGCAGTACTTC.

This clonotype was observed many times. Mismatch with germline at one junction end may stem from a read error. The rearrangement joins TRBV7-8 to TRBJ2-6; 7 positions match TRBD2. CDR1 and CDR2 (germline): SGHVS, FQNEAQ. This CDR3 region has 17 residues. The DNA of the CDR3 is TGCGGTCAGTGGGGCAGCGGGGCCTCCTCTGGGGCCAACGTCCTGACTTTC. It codes for CGQWGSGASSGANVLTF.